The present T cell receptor (beta chain) was sequenced within a study of blood T cell repertoires in COVID-19. The overall study: Sites across the United States, Italy and Spain contributed samples from acute and convalescent COVID-19. PBMCs, B-cell-depleted T cells, or T cells were the source of the cDNA or gDNA that made up the material.

As originally analysed: Estimation of nucleated cell counts relied on the amplification of reference gene primers. Data came from immunoSEQ multiplex PCR; TCRdb stores just in-frame clones and leaves some out. Clonal size and the V and J genes are those of that table, whereas D and trimming came from the DNA. The sample shows about 74,000 clones, 75% of them seen only once. V lost 1 base and J lost 4, with 6 bases in between. The CDR3 sequence is 13 residues long. The V gene's germline CDR1 is SGHDT and CDR2 YYEEEE. Specimen: peripheral blood. This TCR came from a man between 65 and 85 years old with acute or convalescent COVID-19. V and J are TRBV5-6 and TRBJ1-5; D unclear. The CDR3 coding sequence is TGTGCCAGCAGCTTGAGAGGGAATCAGCCCCAGCATTTT. Its translation is CASSLRGNQPQHF. Variable domain in full (rest from reference TRBV5-6 and TRBJ1-5): DAGVTQSPTHLIKTRGQQVTLRCSPKSGHDTVSWYQQALGQGPQFIFQYYEEEERQRGNFPDRFSGHQFPNYSSELNVNALLLGDSALYLCASSLRGNQPQHFGDGTRLSIL.